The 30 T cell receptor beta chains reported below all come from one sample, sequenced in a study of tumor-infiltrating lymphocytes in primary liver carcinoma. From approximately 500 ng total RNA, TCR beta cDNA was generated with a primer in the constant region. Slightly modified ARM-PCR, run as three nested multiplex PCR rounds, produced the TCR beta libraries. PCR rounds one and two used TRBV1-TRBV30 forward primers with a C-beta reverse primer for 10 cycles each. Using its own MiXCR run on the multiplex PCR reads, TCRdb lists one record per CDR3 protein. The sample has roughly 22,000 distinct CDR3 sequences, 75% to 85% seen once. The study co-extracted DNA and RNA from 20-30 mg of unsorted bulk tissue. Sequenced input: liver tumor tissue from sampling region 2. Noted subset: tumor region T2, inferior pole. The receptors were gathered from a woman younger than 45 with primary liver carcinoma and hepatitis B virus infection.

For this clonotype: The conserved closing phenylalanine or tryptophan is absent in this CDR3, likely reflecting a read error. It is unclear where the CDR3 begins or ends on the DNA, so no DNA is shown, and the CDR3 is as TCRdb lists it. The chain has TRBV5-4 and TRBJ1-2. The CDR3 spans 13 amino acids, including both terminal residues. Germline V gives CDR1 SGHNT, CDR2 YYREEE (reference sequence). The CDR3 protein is CASSPFHDYGYII.

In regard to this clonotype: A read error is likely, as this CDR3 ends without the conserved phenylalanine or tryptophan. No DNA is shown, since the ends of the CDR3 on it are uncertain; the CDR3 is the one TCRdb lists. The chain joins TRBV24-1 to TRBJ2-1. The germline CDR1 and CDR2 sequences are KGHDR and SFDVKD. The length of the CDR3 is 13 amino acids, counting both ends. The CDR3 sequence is CATTQDHHGKKFI.

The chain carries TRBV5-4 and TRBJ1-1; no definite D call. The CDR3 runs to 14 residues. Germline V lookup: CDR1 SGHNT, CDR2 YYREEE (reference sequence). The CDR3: CARSVQRGNKEAFF. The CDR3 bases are TGTGCGAGAAGCGTGCAGCGAGGGAATAAAGAAGCTTTCTTT.

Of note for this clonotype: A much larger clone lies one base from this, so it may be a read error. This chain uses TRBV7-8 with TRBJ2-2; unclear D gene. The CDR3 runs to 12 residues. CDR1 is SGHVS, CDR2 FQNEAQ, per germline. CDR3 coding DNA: TGTCCCAGCAGCTTTAGAGTGGGGGAGCTGTTTTTT. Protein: CPSSFRVGELFF.

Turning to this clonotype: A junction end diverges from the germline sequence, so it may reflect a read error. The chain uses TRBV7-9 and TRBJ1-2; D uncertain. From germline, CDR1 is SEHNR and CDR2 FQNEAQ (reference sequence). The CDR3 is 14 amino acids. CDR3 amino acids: CASSAGSGNYGNTF. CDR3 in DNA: TGTGCCAGCAGTGCGGGTTCGGGTAACTATGGCAACACCTTC.

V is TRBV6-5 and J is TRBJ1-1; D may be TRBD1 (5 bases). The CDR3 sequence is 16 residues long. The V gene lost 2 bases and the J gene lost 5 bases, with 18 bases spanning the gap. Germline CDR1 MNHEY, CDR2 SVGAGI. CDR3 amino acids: CASSYGCSGRGTEAFF. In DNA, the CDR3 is TGTGCCAGCAGTTACGGGTGCAGCGGAAGGGGAACTGAAGCTTTCTTT.

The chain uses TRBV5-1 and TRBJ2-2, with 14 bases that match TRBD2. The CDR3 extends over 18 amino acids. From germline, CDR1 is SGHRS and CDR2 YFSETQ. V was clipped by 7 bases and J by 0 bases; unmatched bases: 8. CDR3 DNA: TGCGCCAGCTTACGGGGACTAGCGGGAGAATCGAACACCGGGGAGCTGTTTTTT. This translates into CASLRGLAGESNTGELFF. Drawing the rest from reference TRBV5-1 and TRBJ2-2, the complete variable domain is KAGVTQTPRYLIKTRGQQVTLSCSPISGHRSVSWYQQTPGQGLQFLFEYFSETQRNKGNFPGRFSGRQFSNSRSEMNVSTLELGDSALYLCASLRGLAGESNTGELFFGEGSRLTVL.

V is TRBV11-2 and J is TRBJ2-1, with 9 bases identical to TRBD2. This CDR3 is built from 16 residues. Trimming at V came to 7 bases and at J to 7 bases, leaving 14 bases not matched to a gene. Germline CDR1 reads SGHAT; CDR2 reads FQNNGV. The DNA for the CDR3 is TGTGCCAGCATCCTTTTAGCGGGAGAGGATCGAAATGAGCAGTTCTTC. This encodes CASILLAGEDRNEQFF.

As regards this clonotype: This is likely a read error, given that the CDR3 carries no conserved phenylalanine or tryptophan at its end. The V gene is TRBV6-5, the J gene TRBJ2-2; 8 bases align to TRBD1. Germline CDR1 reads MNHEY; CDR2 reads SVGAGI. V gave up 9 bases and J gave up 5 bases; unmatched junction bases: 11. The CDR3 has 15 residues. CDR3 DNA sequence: TGTGCCAGTAGTCCGCGGACAGGGTTAACCGGGGAGCTGTTTATT. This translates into CASSPRTGLTGELFI.

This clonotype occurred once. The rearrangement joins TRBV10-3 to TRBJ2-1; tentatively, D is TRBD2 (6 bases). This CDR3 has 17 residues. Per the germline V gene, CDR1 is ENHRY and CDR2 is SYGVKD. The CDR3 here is CVIGETMAASAYGEQFF. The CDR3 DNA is TGTGTAATCGGTGAGACCATGGCGGCTAGCGCCTACGGTGAGCAGTTCTTC.

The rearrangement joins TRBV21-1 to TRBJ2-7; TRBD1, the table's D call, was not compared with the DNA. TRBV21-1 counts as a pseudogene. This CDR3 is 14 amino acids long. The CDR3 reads CVSSSLEATYEHYF. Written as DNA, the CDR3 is TGTGTCAGCAGCTCCCTGGAGGCCACATACGAGCATTACTTC.

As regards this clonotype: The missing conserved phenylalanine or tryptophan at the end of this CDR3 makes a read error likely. CDR3 amino acids: CSVETGRTEAFP. CDR3 nucleotides: TGCAGCGTCGAGACAGGGAGAACTGAAGCTTTCCCT. The chain joins TRBV29-1 to TRBJ1-1; 7 bases fit TRBD1. This CDR3 is 12 amino acids long. The J segment lost 5 bases and the V segment lost 6 bases, leaving 6 bases of the junction unmatched. Looked up from germline, CDR1 is SQVTM and CDR2 is ANQGSEA.

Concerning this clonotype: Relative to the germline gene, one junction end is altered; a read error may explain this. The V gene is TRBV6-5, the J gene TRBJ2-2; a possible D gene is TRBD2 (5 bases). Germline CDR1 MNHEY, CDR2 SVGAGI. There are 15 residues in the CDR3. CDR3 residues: CTSSSQSLGPGELFF. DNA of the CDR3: TGTACCAGCAGTTCACAATCTTTAGGGCCCGGGGAGCTGTTCTTT.

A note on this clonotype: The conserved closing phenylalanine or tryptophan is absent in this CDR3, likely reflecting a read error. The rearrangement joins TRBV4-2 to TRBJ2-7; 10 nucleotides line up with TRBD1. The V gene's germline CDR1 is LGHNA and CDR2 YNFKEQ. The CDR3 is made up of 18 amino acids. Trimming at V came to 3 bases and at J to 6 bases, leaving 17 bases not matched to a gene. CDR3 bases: TGTGCCAGCAGCCAGGAACACCAAGGACAGGGGGGACCGCCCGAGCAGTACCTC. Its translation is CASSQEHQGQGGPPEQYL.

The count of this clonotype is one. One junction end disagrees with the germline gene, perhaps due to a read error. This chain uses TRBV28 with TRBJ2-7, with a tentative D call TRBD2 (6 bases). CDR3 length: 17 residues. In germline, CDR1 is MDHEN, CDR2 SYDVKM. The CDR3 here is CVSGLPLEGWYSYEQYF. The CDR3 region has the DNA TGTGTCAGCGGCCTCCCTTTGGAGGGATGGTACTCCTACGAGCAGTACTTC.

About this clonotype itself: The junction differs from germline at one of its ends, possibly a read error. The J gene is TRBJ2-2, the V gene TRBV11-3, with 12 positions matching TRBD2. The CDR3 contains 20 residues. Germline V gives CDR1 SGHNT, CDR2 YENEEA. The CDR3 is CASSLHRTSGMAGEGVELSF. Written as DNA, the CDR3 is TGTGCCAGCAGCCTACACCGGACTAGCGGGATGGCCGGAGAGGGCGTGGAGCTGTCTTTT.

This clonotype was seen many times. CDR3 sequence (DNA): TGTGCCAGCAGTTCAACCGGGACAGGGGGCGAGCAGTACTTC. Its translation is CASSSTGTGGEQYF. The chain has TRBV28 and TRBJ2-7; 11 nucleotides line up with TRBD1. CDR1 is MDHEN, CDR2 SYDVKM, per germline. With V trimmed by 4 bases and J by 6 bases, 5 bases remained unmatched. CDR3 length: 14 residues.

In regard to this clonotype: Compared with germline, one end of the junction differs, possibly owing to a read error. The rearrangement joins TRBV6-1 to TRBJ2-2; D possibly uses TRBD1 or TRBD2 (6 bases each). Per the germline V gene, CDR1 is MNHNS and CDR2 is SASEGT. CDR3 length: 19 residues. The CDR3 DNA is TGTGCCAGCAGTGAAACCCTTCCCGGGGGCCCCGCGAAGACCGGGGAGCCGTTTTTT. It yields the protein CASSETLPGGPAKTGEPFF.

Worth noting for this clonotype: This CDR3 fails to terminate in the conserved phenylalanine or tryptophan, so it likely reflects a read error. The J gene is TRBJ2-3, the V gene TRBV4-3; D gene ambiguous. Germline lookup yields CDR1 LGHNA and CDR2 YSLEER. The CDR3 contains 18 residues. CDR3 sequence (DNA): TGCGCCAGCAGCCAGTCGGTCTGGCTGGGTGATCTCGATGATATGCAGTATTAT. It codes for CASSQSVWLGDLDDMQYY.

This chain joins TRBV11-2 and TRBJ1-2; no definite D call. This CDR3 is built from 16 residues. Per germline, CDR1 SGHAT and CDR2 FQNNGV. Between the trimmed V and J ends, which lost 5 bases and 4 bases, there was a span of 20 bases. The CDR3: CASSPRGGDWTYGYTF. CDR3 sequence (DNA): TGTGCCAGCAGCCCACGTGGCGGGGATTGGACCTATGGCTACACCTTC.

In DNA form, the CDR3 reads TGTGCCAGCAGTCACAGGGGGAGCCTATGTACAGATACGCAGTATTTT. Translated, it gives CASSHRGSLCTDTQYF. V gene TRBV11-2 combines with J gene TRBJ2-3, with TRBD1 matching over 8 bases. With 6 bases clipped from V and 3 bases from J, the junction kept 11 bases outside the gene matches. The CDR3 has 16 residues. Germline CDR1 reads SGHAT; CDR2 reads FQNNGV.

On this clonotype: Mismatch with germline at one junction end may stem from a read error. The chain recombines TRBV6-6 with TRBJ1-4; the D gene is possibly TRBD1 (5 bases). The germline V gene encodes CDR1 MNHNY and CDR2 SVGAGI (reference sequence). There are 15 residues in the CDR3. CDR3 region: CVSISSGTADEKLFF. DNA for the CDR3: TGTGTCAGCATTTCCTCCGGGACGGCGGACGAAAAACTGTTTTTT.

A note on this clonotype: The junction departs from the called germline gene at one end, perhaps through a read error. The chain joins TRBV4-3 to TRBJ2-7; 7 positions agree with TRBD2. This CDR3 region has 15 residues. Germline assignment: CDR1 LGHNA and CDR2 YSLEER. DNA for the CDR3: TGCGCCAGCAGCCATGATCGATGGACAAGGCGGGAGCAGTATTTC. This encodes CASSHDRWTRREQYF.

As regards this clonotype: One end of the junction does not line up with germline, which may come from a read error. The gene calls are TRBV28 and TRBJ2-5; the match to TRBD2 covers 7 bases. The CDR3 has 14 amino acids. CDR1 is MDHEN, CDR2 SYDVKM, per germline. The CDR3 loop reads CASSLRGSWEIQYF. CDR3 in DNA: TGTGCCAGCAGTTTACGCGGGAGCTGGGAGATCCAGTACTTC.

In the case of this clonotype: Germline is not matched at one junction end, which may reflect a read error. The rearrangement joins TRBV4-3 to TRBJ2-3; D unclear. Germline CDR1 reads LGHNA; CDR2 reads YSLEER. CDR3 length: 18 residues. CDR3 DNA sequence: TGCGCCAGCAGCCAGTTGGTCTGGCTGCGTGATCCCGATGATACGCAGTATTTC. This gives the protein CASSQLVWLRDPDDTQYF.

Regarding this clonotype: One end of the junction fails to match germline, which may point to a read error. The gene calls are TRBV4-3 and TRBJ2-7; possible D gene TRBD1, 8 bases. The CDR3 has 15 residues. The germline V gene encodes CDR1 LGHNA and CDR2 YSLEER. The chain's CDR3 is CASSLDRWTGREQCF. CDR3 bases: TGCGCGAGCAGCCTAGATCGATGGACAGGGCGGGAGCAGTGCTTC.

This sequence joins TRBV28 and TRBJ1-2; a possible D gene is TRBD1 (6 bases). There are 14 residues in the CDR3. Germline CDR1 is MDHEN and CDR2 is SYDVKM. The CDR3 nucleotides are TGTGTCACCACCTTTCTGGGGGCCTGGGATAGCTACACCTTC. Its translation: CVTTFLGAWDSYTF.

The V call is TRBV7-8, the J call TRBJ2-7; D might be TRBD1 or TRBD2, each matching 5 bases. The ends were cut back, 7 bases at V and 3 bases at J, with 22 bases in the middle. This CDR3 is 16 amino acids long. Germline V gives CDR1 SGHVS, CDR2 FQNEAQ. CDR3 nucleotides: TGTGCCAGCAACGCTCCCCGGGGCCTCGCCCTCTACGAGCAGTACTTC. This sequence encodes CASNAPRGLALYEQYF.

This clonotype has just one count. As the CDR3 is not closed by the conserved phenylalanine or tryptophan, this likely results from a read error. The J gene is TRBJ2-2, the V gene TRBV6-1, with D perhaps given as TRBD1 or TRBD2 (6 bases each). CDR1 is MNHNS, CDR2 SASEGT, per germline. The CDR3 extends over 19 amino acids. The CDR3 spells CASSKTLPGGAANTGELFL. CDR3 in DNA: TGTGCGAGCAGTAAAACCCTTCCCGGGGGCGCCGCGAACACCGGGGAGCTGTTTCTT.

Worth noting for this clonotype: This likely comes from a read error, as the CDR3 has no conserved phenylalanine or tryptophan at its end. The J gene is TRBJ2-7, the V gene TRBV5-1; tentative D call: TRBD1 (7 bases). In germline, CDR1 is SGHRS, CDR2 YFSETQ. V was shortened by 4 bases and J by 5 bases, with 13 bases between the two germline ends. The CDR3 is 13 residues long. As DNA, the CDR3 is TGCGCCAGCAGCCTCAGGGGGACTGACGAGCAGTACTTA. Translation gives CASSLRGTDEQYL.